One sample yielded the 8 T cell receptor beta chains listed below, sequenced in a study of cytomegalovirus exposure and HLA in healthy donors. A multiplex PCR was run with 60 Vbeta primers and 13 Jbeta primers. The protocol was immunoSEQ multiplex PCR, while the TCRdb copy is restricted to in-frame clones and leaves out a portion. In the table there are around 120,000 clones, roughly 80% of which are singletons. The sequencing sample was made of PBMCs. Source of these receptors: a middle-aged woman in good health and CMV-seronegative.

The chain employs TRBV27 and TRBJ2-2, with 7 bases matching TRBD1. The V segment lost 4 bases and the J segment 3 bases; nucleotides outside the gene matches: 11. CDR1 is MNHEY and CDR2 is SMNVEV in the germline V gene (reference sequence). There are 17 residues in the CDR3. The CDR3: CASSSNYGQADTGELFF. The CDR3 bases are TGTGCCAGCAGTTCGAATTACGGACAGGCGGACACCGGGGAGCTGTTTTTT.

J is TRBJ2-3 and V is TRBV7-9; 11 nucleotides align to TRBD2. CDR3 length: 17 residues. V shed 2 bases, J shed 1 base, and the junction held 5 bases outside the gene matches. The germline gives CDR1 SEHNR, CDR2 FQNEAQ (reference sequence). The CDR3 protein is CASSLIPGLAGTDTQYF. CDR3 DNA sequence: TGTGCCAGCAGCTTAATCCCGGGACTAGCGGGCACAGATACGCAGTATTTT. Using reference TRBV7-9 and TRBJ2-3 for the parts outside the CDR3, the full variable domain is DTGVSQNPRHKITKRGQNVTFRCDPISEHNRLYWYRQTLGQGPEFLTYFQNEAQLEKSRLLSDRFSAERPKGSFSTLEIQRTEQGDSAMYLCASSLIPGLAGTDTQYFGPGTRLTVL.

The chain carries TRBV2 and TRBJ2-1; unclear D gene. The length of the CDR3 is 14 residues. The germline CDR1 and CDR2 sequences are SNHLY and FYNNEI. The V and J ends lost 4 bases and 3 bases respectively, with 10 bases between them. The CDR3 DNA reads TGTGCCAGCAGTGGAGGTCAGCTCTACAATGAGCAGTTCTTC. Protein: CASSGGQLYNEQFF.

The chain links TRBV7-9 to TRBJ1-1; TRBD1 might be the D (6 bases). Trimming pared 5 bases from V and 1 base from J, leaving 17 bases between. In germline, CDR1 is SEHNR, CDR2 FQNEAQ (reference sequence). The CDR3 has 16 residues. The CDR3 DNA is TGTGCCAGCAGCCCGCACCCACGGGACACGAACACTGAAGCTTTCTTT. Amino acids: CASSPHPRDTNTEAFF.

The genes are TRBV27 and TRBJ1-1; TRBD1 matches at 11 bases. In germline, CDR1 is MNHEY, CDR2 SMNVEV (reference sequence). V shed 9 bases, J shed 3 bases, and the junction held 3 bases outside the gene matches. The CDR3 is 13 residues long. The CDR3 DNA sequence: TGTGCCAGTAAGGGACAGGGGGACACTGAAGCTTTCTTT. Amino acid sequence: CASKGQGDTEAFF.

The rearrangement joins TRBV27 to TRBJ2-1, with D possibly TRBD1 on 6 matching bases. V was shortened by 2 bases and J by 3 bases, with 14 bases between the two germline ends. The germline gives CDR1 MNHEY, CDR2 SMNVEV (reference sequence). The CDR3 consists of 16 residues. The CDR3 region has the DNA TGTGCCAGCAGTTTACTACCAGGGGTCGGCTACAATGAGCAGTTCTTC. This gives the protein CASSLLPGVGYNEQFF.

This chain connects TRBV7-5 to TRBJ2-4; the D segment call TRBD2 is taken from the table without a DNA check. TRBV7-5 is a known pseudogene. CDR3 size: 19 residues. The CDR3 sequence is CARSSWQHPAEDAKNIQYF. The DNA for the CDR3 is TGTGCCAGAAGCTCCTGGCAGCACCCCGCGGAAGACGCCAAAAACATTCAGTACTTC.

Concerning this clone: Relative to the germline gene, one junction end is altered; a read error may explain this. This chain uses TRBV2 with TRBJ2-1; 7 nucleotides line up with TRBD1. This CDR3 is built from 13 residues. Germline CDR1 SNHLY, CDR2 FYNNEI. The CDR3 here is CASREGGRYEQFF. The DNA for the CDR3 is TGTGCCAGCAGGGAAGGGGGCCGCTATGAGCAGTTCTTC.